This T cell receptor (beta chain) is from a study of long-term antiretroviral therapy in people with HIV. Cryopreserved PBMC samples of about 0.95-10 million cells were used for DNA extraction. A note on this clone: Antigen: not known.

They ran version v3.0 of the immunoSEQ assay at survey level. Sequenced by immunoSEQ multiplex PCR; TCRdb stores in-frame clones only, minus some. The repertoire holds about 25,000 clones, around 84% seen once, with about 5.6% in the top ten. Study findings and constraints: Repertoire dominance by clones expanded before ART was seen at all time points. Post-ART, diversity grew, though it stayed under transplant donor control levels.

The CDR3 totals 15 residues. Germline CDR1 SGHRS, CDR2 YFSETQ. Between the trimmed V and J ends, which lost 2 bases and 2 bases, there was a span of 13 bases. Sequenced material: unsorted PBMCs, taken 4.4 years after starting antiretroviral therapy. This receptor was obtained from a young man with HIV. The rearrangement links TRBV5-1 to TRBJ1-2; D gene unclear. The CDR3 spells CASSFVSTDNYGYTF. CDR3 nucleotides: TGCGCCAGCAGCTTTGTCAGCACAGACAACTATGGCTACACCTTC.